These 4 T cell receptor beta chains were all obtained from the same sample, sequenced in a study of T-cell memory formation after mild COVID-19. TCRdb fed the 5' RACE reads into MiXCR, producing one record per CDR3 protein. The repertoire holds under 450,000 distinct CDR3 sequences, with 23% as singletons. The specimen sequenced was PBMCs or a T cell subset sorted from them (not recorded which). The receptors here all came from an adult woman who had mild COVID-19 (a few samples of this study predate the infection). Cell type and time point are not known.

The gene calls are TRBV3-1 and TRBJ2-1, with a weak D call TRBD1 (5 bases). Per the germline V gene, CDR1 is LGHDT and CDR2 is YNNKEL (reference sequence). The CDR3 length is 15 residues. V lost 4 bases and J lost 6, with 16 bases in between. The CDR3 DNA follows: TGTGCCAGCAGCCGACGCGCGCAGGGTATCAATGAGCAGTTCTTC. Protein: CASSRRAQGINEQFF.

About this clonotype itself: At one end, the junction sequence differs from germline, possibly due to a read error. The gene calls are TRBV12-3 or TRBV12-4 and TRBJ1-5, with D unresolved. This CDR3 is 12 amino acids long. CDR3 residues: CVSSPSNQPQHF. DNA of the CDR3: TGTGTCAGCAGTCCGAGCAATCAGCCCCAGCATTTT.

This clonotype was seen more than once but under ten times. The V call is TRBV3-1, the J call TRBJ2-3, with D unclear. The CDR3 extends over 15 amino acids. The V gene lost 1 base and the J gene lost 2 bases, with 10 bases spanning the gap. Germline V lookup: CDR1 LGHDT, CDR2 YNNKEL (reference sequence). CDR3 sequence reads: CASSQVMLNTDTQYF. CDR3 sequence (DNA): TGTGCCAGCAGCCAAGTGATGCTAAACACAGATACGCAGTATTTT.

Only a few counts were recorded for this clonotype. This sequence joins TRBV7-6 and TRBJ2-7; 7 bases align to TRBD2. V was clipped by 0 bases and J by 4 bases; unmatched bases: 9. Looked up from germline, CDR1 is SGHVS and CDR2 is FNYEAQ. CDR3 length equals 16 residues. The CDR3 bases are TGTGCCAGCAGCTTAGCGATGGGGGAGGGCATATACGAGCAGTACTTC. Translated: CASSLAMGEGIYEQYF.